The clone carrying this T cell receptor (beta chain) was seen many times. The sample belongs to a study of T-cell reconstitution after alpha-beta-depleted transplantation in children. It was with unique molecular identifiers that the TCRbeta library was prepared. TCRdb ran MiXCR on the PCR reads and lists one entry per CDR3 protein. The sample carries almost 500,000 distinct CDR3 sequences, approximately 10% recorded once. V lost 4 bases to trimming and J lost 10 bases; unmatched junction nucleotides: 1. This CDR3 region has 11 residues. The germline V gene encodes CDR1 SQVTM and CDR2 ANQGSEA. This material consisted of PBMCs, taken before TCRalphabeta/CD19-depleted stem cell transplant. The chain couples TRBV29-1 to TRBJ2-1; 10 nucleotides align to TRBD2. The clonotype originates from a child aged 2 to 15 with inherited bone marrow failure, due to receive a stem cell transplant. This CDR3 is CSVAGLAEQFF. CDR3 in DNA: TGCAGCGTTGCGGGACTAGCGGAGCAGTTCTTC.